The rows below give T cell receptor beta chains drawn from one sample of a study of T cells after yellow fever vaccination. TCRdb redid the calling of the 5' RACE reads with MiXCR, one entry per CDR3 protein. Of about 400,000 distinct CDR3 sequences listed, 6.2% are singletons. The sequences come from PBMCs, collected 5 days after the yellow fever booster vaccination. The origin of the receptors is a man aged 25 to 40 who received the YFV17D yellow fever vaccine. The CDR3 runs from the conserved cysteine through the conserved F or W. The D gene is left open where the match is weak. Clone size, where shown, is once, few, many, or a class for clones that have expanded.

d_call clone_size j_call v_call cdr3_nt cdr3_aa
NA many TRBJ1-2 TRBV4-3 TGCGCCAGCAGCCAAGCACAGGGTTCGAACTATGGCTACACCTTC CASSQAQGSNYGYTF
NA many TRBJ1-2 TRBV6-1 TGTGCCAGCAGTGTGGACAGATTCTATGGCTACACCTTC CASSVDRFYGYTF
NA many TRBJ2-7 TRBV7-2 TGTGCCAGCAGCTTAGAGTCTAGCTGGTCCTACGAGCAGTACTTC CASSLESSWSYEQYF
NA few TRBJ1-4 TRBV7-8 TGTGCCAGCAGTCGGAGACCAGCCCTTAATGAAAAACTGTTTTTT CASSRRPALNEKLFF
NA NA TRBJ2-3 TRBV10-3 TGTGCCATCAGTGAGTGGGGTTCGGGGGGCCCCAACACAGATACGCAGTATTTT CAISEWGSGGPNTDTQYF
NA NA TRBJ2-1 TRBV23-1 TGCGCCAGCGCCCAGATCTTCTCCTTCCACAATGAGCAGTTCTTC CASAQIFSFHNEQFF
TRBD2 few TRBJ2-7 TRBV27 TGTGCCAGCAGTTTCCGAGCGGGAGTTACGCACGAGCAGTACTTC CASSFRAGVTHEQYF
NA NA TRBJ2-7 TRBV5-4 TGTGCCAGCAGCCCCCGGACAGATTCCTACGAGCAGTACTTC CASSPRTDSYEQYF
TRBD1 NA TRBJ2-7 TRBV5-1 TGCGCCAGCAGCTCGCGGACAGGTAATTCCTACGAGCAGTACTTC CASSSRTGNSYEQYF
TRBD2 many TRBJ2-3 TRBV12-3/TRBV12-4 TGTGCCAGCACTTTGGAAGGACTAGCCACAGATACGCAGTATTTT CASTLEGLATDTQYF
TRBD2 NA TRBJ2-7 TRBV12-3/TRBV12-4 TGTGCCAGCAGTTCCCGGCGGGGAGGGAGCTACGAGCAGTACTTC CASSSRRGGSYEQYF
TRBD2 few TRBJ2-5 TRBV11-2 TGTGCCAGCAGCATTAGGGGACTAGCGGGAGGGGCCCAAGAGACCCAGTACTTC CASSIRGLAGGAQETQYF
TRBD2 few TRBJ2-2 TRBV11-1 TGTGCCAGCAGCCCCACGGGCGGGAGTACGATTTACACCGGGGAGCTGTTTTTT CASSPTGGSTIYTGELFF
NA few TRBJ2-2 TRBV9 TGTGCCAGCAGCGTAGTAGAGGGGGGAACCGGGGAGCTGTTTTTT CASSVVEGGTGELFF
NA few TRBJ1-2 TRBV12-3/TRBV12-4 TGTGCCAGCAGTGAAGGGGCCAACGGCTACACCTTC CASSEGANGYTF
TRBD1 NA TRBJ2-7 TRBV7-2 TGTGCCAGCAGCTTTACAGGGGGGACCTACGAGCAGTACTTC CASSFTGGTYEQYF
NA many TRBJ1-3 TRBV19 TGTGCCAGTAGTATCTTACTGGACAGCTCTGGAAACACCATATATTTT CASSILLDSSGNTIYF
NA many TRBJ2-7 TRBV15 TGTGCCACCAGGGGAACAGAGCCGAACCACGAGCAGTACTTC CATRGTEPNHEQYF
NA many TRBJ1-1 TRBV29-1 TGCAGCGCTGTGACAGTGGAAGCTTTCTTT CSAVTVEAFF